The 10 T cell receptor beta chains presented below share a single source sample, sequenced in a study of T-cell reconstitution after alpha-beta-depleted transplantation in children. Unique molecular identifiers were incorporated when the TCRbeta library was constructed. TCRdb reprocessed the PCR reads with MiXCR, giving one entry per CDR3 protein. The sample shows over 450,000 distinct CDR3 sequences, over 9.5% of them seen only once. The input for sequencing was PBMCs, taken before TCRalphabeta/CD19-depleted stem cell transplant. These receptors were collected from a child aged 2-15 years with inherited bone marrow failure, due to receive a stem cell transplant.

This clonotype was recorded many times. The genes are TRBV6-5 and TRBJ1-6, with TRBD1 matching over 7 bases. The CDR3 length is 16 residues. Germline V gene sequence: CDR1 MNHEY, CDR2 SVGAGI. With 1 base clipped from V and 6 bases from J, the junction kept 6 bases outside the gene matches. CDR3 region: CASSYFAGQINSPLHF. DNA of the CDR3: TGTGCCAGCAGTTACTTTGCGGGACAGATTAATTCACCCCTCCACTTT.

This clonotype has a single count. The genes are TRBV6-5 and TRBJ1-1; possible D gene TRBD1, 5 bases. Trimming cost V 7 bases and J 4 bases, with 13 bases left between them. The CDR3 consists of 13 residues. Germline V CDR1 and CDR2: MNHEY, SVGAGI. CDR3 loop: CASILVGRTEAFF. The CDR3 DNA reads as TGTGCCAGCATTCTCGTGGGACGCACTGAAGCTTTCTTT.

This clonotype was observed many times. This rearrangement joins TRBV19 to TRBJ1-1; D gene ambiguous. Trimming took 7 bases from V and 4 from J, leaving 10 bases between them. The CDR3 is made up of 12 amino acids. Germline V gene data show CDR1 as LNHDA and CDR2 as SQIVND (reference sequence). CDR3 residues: CASTEGSTEAFF. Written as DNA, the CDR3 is TGTGCCAGTACTGAAGGGAGCACTGAAGCTTTCTTT.

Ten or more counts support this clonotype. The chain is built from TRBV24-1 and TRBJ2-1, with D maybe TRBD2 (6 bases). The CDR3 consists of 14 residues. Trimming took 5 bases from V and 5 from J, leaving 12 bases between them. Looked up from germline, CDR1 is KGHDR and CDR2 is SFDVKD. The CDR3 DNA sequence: TGTGCCACCAGTGGGGGGGTTTTAGACAATGAGCAGTTCTTC. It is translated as CATSGGVLDNEQFF.

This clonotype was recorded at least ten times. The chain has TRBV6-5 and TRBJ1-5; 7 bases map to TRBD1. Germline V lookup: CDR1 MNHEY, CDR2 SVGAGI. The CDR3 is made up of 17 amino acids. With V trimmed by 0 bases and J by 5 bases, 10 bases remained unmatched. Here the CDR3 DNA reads TGTGCCAGCAGTTACTCGACGGGACAGACTTTCCATCAGCCCCAGCATTTT. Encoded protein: CASSYSTGQTFHQPQHF.

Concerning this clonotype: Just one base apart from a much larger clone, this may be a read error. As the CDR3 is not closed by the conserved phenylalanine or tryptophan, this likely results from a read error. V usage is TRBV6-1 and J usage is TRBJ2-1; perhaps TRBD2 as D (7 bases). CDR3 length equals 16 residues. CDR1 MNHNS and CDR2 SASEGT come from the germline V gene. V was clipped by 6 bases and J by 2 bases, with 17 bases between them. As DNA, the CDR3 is TGTGCCAGCAGCCGGGAGTGGGGGGGCCCCTACAATGAGCAGTTCTCC. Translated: CASSREWGGPYNEQFS.

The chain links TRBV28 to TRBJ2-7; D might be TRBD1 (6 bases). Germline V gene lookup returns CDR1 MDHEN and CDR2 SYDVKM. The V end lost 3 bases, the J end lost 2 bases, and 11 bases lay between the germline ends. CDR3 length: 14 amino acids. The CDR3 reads CASSLTGHTYEQYF. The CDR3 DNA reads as TGTGCCAGCAGTTTGACGGGACACACCTACGAGCAGTACTTC.

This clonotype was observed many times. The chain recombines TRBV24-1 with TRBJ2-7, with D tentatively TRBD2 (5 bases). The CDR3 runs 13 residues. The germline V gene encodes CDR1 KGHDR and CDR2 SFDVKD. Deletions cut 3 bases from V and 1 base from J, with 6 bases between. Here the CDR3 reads CATSDSGSYEQYF. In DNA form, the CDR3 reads TGTGCCACCAGTGATAGCGGATCCTACGAGCAGTACTTC.

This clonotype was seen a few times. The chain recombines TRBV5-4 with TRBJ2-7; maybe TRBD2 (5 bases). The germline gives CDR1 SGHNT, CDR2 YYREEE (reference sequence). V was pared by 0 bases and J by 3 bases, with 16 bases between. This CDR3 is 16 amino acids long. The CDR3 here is CASSLVGGRVLYEQYF. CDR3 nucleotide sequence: TGTGCCAGCAGCTTGGTAGGTGGGAGAGTGCTCTACGAGCAGTACTTC.

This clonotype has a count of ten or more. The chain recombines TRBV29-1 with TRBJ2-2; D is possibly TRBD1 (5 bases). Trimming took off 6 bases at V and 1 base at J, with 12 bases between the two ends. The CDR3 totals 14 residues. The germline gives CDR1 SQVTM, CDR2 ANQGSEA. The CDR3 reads CSVITGLNTGELFF. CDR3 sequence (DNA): TGCAGCGTAATTACAGGCCTGAACACCGGGGAGCTGTTTTTT.